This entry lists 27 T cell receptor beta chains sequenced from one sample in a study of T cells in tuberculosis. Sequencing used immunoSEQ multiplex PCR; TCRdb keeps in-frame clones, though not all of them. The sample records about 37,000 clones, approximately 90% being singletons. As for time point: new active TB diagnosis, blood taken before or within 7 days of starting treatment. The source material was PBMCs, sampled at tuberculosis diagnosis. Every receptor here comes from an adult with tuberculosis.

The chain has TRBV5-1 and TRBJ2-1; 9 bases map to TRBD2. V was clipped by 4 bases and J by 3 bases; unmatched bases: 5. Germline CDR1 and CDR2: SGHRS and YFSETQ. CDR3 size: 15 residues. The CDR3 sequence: CASSPVAGVYNEQFF. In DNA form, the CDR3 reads TGCGCCAGCAGCCCGGTAGCGGGGGTCTACAATGAGCAGTTCTTC.

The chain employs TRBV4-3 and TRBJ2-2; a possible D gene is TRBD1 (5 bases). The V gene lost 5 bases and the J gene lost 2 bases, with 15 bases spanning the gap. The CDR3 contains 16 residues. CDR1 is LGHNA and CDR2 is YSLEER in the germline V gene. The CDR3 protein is CASSLRTTENTGELFF. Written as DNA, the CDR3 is TGCGCCAGCAGCTTGCGGACGACAGAAAACACCGGGGAGCTGTTTTTT.

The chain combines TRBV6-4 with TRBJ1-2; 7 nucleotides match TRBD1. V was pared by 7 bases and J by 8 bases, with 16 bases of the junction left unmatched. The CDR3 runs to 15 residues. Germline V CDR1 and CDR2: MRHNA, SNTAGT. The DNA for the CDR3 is TGTGCCAGCACTCCCGAGGGACAGTCCCGTGTCGGCTACACCTTC. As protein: CASTPEGQSRVGYTF.

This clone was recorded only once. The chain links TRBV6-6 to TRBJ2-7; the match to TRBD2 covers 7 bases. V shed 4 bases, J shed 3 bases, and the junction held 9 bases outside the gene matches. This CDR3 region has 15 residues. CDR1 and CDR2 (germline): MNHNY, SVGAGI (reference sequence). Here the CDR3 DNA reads TGTGCCAGCAGTTCCAGCGGGGCCGCAGGCTACGAGCAGTACGTC. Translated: CASSSSGAAGYEQYV.

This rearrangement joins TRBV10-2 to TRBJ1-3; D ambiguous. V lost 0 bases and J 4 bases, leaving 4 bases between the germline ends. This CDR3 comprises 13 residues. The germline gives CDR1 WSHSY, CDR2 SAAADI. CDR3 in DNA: TGCGCCAGCAGTGAGTCATTAGGAAACACCATATATTTT. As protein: CASSESLGNTIYF.

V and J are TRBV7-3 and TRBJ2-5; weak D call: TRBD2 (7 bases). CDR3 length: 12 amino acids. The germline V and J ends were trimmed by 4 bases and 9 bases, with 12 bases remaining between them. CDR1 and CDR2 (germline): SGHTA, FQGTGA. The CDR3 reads CASSSLGGAQYF. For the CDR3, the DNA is TGTGCCAGCAGCTCTCTAGGGGGGGCCCAGTACTTC.

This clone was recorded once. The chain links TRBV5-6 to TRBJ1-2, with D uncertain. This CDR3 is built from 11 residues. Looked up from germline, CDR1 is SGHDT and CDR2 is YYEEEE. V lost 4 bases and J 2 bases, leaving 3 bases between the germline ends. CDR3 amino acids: CASSLNYGYTF. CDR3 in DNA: TGTGCCAGCAGCCTAAACTATGGCTACACCTTC.

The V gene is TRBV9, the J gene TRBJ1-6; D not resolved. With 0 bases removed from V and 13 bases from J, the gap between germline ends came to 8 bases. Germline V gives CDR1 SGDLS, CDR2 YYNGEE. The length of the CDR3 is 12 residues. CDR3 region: CASSVGEAPLHF. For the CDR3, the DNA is TGTGCCAGCAGCGTAGGCGAGGCGCCCCTCCACTTT.

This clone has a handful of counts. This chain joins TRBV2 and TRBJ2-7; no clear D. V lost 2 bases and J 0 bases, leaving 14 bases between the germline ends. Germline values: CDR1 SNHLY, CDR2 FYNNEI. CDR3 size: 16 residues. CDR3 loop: CASSESWTSSSYEQYV. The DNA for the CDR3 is TGTGCCAGCAGTGAAAGTTGGACCTCTAGCTCCTACGAGCAGTACGTC.

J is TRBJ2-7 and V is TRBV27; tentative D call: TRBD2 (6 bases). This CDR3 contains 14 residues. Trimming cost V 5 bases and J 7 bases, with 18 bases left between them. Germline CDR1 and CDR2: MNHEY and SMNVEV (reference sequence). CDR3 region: CASSNHGSFVEQYF. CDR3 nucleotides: TGTGCCAGCAGTAACCACGGGAGTTTCGTTGAGCAGTACTTC.

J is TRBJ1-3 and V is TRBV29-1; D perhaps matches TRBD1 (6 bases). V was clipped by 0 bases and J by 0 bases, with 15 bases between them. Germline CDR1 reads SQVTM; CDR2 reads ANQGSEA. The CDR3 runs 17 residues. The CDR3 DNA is TGCAGCGTTGAAGATCGCAGGGGCTGGGGCTCTGGAAACACCATATATTTT. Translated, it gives CSVEDRRGWGSGNTIYF.

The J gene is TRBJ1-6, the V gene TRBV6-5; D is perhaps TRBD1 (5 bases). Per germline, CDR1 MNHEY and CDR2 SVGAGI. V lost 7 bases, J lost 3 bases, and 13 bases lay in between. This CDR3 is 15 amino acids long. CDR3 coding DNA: TGTGCCAGCACCCTCGACAGAAACTATAATTCACCCCTCCACTTT. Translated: CASTLDRNYNSPLHF.

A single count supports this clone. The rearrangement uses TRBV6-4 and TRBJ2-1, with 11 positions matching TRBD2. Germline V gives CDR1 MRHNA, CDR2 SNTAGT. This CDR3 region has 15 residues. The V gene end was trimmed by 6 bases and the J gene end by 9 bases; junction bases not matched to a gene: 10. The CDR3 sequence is CASSSLAGGLGEQFF. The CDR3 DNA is TGTGCCAGCAGCTCATTAGCGGGGGGGCTCGGTGAGCAGTTCTTC.

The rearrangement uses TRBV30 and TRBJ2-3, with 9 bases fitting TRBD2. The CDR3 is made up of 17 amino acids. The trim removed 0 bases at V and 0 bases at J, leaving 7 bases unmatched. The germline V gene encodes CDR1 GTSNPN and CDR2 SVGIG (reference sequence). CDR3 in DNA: TGTGCCTGGAGTGTAGCGGGGGGTTTCTATAGCACAGATACGCAGTATTTT. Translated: CAWSVAGGFYSTDTQYF.

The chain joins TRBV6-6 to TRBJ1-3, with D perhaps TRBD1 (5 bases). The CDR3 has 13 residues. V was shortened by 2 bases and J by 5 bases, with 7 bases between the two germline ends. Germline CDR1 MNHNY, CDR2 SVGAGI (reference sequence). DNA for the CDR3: TGTGCCAGCAGTTACCCAGGGCGAAACACCATATATTTT. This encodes CASSYPGRNTIYF.

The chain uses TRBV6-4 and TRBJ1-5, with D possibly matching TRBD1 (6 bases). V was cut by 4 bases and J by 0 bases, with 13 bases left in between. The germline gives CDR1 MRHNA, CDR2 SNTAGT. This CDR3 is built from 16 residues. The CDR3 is CASSGQGQGSNQPQHF. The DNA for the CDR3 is TGTGCCAGCAGTGGCCAGGGACAAGGTAGCAATCAGCCCCAGCATTTT.

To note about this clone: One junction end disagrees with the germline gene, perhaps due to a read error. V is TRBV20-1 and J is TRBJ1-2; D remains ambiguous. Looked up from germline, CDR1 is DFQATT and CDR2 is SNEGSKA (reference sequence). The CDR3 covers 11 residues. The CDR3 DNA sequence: TGCAGCGCTATATCGCCGGATGGCTACACCTTC. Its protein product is CSAISPDGYTF.

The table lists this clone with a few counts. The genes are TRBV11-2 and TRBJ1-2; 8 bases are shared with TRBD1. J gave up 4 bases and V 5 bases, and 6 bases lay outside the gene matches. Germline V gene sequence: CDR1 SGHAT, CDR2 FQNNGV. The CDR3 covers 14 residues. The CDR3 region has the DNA TGTGCCAGCAGCCCCGGGACAGGATCCTATGGCTACACCTTC. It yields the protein CASSPGTGSYGYTF. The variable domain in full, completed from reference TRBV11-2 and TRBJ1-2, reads EAGVAQSPRYKIIEKRQSVAFWCNPISGHATLYWYQQILGQGPKLLIQFQNNGVVDDSQLPKDRFSAERLKGVDSTLKIQPAKLEDSAVYLCASSPGTGSYGYTFGSGTRLTVV.

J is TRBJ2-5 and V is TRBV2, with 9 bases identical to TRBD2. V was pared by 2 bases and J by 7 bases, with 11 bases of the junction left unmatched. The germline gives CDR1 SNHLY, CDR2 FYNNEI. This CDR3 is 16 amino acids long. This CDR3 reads CASSEISGGLKGTQYF. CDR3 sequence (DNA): TGTGCCAGCAGTGAAATTAGCGGGGGCCTTAAGGGGACCCAGTACTTC. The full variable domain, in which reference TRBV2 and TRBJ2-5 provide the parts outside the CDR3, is EPEVTQTPSHQVTQMGQEVILRCVPISNHLYFYWYRQILGQKVEFLVSFYNNEISEKSEIFDDQFSVERPDGSNFTLKIRSTKLEDSAMYFCASSEISGGLKGTQYFGPGTRLLVL.

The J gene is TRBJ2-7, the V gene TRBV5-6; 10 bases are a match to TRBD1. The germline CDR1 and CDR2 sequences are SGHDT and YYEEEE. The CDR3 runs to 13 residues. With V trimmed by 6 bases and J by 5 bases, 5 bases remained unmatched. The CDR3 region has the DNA TGTGCCAGCATCAGACAGGGGGCAGACGAGCAGTACGTC. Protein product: CASIRQGADEQYV.

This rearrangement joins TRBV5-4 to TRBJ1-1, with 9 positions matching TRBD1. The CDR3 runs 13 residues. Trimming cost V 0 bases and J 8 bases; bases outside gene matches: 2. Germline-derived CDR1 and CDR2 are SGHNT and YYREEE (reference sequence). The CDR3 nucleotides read TGTGCCAGCAGCTTGGGGGGGACAGGGGAAGCTTTCTTT. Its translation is CASSLGGTGEAFF.

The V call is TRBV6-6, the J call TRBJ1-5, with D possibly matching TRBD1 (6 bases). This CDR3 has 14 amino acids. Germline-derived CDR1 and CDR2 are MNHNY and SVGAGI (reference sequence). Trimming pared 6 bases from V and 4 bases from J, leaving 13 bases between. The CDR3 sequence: CASRPTGLNQPQHF. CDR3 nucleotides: TGTGCCAGCAGACCTACAGGGCTTAATCAGCCCCAGCATTTT.

CDR3 nucleotides: TGCGCCAGCAGTGAGTCGGGACTAGCGGGGGGGCAAAATGAGCAGTTCTTC. This codes for CASSESGLAGGQNEQFF. The rearrangement joins TRBV10-1 to TRBJ2-1; 16 bases agree with TRBD2. The CDR3 has 17 amino acids. Germline-derived CDR1 and CDR2 are WNHNN and SYGVQD (reference sequence). J gave up 7 bases and V 0 bases, and 3 bases lay outside the gene matches.

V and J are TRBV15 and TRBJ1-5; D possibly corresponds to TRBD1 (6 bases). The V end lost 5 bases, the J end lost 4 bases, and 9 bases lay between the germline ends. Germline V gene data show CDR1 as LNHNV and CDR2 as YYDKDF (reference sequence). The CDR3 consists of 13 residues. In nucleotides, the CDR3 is TGTGCCACCAGCCGACAGGAAAATCAGCCCCAGCATTTT. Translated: CATSRQENQPQHF.

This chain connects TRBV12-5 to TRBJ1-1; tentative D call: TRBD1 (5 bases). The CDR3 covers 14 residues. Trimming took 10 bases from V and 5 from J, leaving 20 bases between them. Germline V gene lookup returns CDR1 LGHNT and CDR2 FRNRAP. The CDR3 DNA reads TGTGCTACCCGACGGGCGGACATAGGGACTGAAGCTTTCTTT. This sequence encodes CATRRADIGTEAFF.

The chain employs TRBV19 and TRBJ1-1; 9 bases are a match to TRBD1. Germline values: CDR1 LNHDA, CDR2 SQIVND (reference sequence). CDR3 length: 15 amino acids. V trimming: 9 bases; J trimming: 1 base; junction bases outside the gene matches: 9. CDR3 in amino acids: CASKTTGGGNTEAFF. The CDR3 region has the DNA TGTGCCAGCAAAACGACAGGGGGAGGGAACACTGAAGCTTTCTTT.

The CDR3 region is CASSLVAGSNTGELFF. In DNA form, the CDR3 reads TGCGCCAGCAGCTTGGTGGCAGGCTCGAACACCGGGGAGCTGTTTTTT. The chain carries TRBV5-1 and TRBJ2-2; D remains ambiguous. V lost 0 bases and J 0 bases, leaving 9 bases between the germline ends. Germline-derived CDR1 and CDR2 are SGHRS and YFSETQ. This CDR3 has 16 amino acids.